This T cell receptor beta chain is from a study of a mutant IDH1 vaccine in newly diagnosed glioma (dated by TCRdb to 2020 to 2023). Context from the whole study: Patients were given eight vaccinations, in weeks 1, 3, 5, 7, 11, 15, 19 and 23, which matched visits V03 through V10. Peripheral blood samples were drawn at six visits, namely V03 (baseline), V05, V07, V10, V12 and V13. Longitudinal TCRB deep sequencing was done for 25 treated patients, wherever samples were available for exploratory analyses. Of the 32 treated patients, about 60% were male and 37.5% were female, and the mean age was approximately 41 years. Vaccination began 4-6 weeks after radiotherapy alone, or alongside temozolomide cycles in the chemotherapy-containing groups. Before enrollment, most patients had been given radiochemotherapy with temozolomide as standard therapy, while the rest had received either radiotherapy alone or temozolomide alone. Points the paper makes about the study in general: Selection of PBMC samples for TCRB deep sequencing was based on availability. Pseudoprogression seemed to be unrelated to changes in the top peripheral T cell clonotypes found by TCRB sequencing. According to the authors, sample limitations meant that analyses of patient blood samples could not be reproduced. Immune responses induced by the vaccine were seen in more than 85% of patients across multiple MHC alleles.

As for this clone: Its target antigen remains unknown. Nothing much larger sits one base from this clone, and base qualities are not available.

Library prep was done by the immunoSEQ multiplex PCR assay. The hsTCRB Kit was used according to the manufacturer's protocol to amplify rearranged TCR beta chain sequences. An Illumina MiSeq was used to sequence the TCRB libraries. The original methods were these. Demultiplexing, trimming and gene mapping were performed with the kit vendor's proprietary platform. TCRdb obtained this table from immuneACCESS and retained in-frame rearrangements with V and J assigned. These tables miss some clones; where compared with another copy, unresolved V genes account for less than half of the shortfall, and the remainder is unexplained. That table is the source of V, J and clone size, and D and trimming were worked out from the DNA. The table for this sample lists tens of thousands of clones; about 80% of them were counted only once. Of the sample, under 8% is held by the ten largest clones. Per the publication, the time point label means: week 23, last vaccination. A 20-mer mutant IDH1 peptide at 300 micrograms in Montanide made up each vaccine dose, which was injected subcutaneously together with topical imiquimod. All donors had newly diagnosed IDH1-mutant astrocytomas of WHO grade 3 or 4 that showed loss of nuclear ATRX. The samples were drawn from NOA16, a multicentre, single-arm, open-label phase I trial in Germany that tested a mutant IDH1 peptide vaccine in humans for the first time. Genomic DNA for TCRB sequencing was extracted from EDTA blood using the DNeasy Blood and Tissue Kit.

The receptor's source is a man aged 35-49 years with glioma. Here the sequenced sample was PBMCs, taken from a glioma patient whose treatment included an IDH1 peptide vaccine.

At the DNA level, the sequence is TGCGCCAGCAGCCAAGATCTGCCGGTGACAGGGAACACTGAAGCTTTCTTT. Its product reads: CASSQDLPVTGNTEAFF. The chain links TRBV4-1 with TRBJ1-1, with TRBD1 tentatively as D gene (6 bases match). CDR1 and CDR2, looked up from the germline V gene, are MGHRA and YSYEKL. The V end loses 0 bases and the J end loses 1 base, and a stretch of 15 bases separates them. Including the terminal cysteine and phenylalanine, the CDR3 comprises 17 residues. The sequence is cut down to CDR3 DNA, 51 bases in frame from base 1.